This note documents a single T cell receptor (beta chain) sequence. The record originates from a study of blood T cell repertoires in COVID-19. As for the study in general: Samples of COVID-19 (acute and convalescent) were obtained from the United States, Italy and Spain.

Germline values: CDR1 ENHRY, CDR2 SYGVKD. The CDR3 has 16 amino acids. V was pared by 7 bases and J by 3 bases, with 18 bases between. The authors' processing: From reference gene primer amplification, estimates of nucleated cell counts were derived. Using immunoSEQ multiplex PCR, the repertoire was profiled, and TCRdb retains in-frame clones only, with some absent. V and J calls plus clone size are reproduced from that table; the DNA served to infer D and trimming. The repertoire has 90,000 to 150,000 clones, 80% to 90% of them found once; the top ten carry about an eighth. This clonotype was sampled from a human donor in a cohort sampled during active COVID-19. Sequenced material: peripheral blood. V usage is TRBV10-3 and J usage is TRBJ2-2, with D possibly TRBD1 on 7 matching bases. The CDR3 nucleotides read TGTGCCATCACCCAGGGGGGCAACCGGGACACCGGGGAGCTGTTTTTT. Translated: CAITQGGNRDTGELFF.